The present entry profiles one TCR beta chain with its context. The sample comes from a study of cytomegalovirus exposure and HLA in healthy donors. The trim removed 0 bases at V and 7 bases at J, leaving 9 bases unmatched. Germline V lookup: CDR1 SGDLS, CDR2 YYNGEE. The CDR3 contains 15 residues. 13 Jbeta primers and 60 Vbeta primers were used for the PCR. Using immunoSEQ multiplex PCR, the repertoire was profiled, and TCRdb retains in-frame clones only, with some absent. Among about 150,000 clones listed, 75% were seen once. The specimen sequenced was PBMCs. The TCR was taken from a man aged 25 to 45 in good health and CMV-seronegative. V and J are TRBV9 and TRBJ1-1; 7 positions agree with TRBD1. The CDR3 DNA reads as TGTGCCAGCAGCGTAGCTCCACAGGGGAGAGTTGAAGCTTTCTTT. Encoded protein: CASSVAPQGRVEAFF.